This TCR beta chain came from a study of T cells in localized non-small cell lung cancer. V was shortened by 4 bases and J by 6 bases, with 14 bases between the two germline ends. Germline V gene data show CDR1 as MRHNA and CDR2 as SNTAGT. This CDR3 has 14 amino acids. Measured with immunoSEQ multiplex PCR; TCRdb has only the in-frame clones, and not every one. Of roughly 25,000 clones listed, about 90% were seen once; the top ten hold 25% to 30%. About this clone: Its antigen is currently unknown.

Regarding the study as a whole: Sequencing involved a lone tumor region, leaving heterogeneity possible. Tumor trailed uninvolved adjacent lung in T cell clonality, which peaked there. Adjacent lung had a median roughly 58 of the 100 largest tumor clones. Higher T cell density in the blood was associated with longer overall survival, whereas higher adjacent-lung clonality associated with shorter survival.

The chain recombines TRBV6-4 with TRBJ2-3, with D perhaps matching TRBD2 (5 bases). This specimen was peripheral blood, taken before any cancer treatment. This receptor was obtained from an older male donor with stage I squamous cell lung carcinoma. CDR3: CASSAGFYGDTQYF. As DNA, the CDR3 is TGTGCCAGCAGTGCGGGGTTCTACGGGGATACGCAGTATTTT.